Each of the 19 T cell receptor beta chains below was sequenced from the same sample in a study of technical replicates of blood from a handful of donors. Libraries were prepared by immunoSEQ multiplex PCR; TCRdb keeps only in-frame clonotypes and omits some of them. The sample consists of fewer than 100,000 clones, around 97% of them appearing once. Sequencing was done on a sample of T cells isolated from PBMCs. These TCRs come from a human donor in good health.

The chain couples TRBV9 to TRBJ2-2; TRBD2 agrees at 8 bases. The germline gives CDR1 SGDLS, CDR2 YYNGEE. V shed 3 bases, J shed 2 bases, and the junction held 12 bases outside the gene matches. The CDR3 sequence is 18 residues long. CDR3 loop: CASSGRWRGALNTGELFF. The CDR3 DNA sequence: TGTGCCAGCAGCGGAAGGTGGCGGGGGGCACTAAACACCGGGGAGCTGTTTTTT.

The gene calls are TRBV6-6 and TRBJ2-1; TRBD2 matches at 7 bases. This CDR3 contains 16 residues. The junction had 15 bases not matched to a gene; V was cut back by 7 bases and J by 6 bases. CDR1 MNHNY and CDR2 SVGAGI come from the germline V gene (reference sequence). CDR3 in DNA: TGTGCCAGCACCAACGTGAGGGACTACCCAACCAATGAGCAGTTCTTC. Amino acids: CASTNVRDYPTNEQFF.

CDR3 amino acids: CASSLRGGRDNEQFF. CDR3 DNA sequence: TGCGCCAGCAGCTTGAGGGGGGGCCGGGACAATGAGCAGTTCTTC. The chain has TRBV5-1 and TRBJ2-1; possible D gene TRBD2, 7 bases. The CDR3 runs to 15 residues. The ends were cut back, 1 base at V and 5 bases at J, with 13 bases in the middle. Per germline, CDR1 SGHRS and CDR2 YFSETQ.

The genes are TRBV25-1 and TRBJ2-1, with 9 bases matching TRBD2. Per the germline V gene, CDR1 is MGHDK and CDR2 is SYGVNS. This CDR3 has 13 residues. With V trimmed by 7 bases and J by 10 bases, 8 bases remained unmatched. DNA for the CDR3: TGTGCCAGCACGCGACTAGCGGTTTTCGAGCAGTTCTTC. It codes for CASTRLAVFEQFF.

CDR3 sequence (DNA): TGTGCCAGCAGCCGACGGACAGGGGGAAATGAAAAACTGTTTTTT. Encoded protein: CASSRRTGGNEKLFF. This chain joins TRBV5-6 and TRBJ1-4; 10 bases fit TRBD1. V dropped 4 bases and J dropped 5; count of bases not matched to a gene: 5. The length of the CDR3 is 15 residues. Germline CDR1 SGHDT, CDR2 YYEEEE.

The CDR3 sequence: CASSLGRTEPFGRNQPQHF. DNA for the CDR3: TGTGCCAGCAGTTTAGGTCGGACAGAACCTTTTGGGCGCAATCAGCCCCAGCATTTT. The rearrangement uses TRBV28 and TRBJ1-5, with D perhaps TRBD1 (6 bases). The length of the CDR3 is 19 residues. Trimming shortened V by 2 bases and J by 2 bases, and 22 bases separated the two germline ends. Germline assignment: CDR1 MDHEN and CDR2 SYDVKM.

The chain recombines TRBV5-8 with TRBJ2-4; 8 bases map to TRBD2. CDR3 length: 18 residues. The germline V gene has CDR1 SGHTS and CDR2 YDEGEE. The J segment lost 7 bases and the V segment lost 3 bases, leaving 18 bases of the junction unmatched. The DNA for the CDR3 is TGTGCCAGCAGCTGGTACGGGGGGGCCGACACAGGAGGGAACATTCAGTACTTC. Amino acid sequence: CASSWYGGADTGGNIQYF.

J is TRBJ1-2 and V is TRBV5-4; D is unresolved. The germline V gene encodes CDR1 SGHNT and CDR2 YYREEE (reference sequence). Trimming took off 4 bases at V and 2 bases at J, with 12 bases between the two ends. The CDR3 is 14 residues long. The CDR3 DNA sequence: TGTGCCAGCAGCCCCCGGGAGGCGAACTATGGCTACACCTTC. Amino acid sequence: CASSPREANYGYTF.

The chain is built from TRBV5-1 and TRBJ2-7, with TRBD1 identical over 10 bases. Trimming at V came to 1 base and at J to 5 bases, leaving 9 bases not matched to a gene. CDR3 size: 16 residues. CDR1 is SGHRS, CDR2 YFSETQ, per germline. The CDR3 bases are TGCGCCAGCAGCTTGTGGATGGGACAGGGGAATGACGAGCAGTACTTC. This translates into CASSLWMGQGNDEQYF.

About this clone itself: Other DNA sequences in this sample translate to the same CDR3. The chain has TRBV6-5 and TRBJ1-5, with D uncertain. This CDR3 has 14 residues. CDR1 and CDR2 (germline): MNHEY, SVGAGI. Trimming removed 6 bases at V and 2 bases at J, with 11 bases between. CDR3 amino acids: CASRFSGGNQPQHF. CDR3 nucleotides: TGTGCCAGCAGGTTTTCGGGAGGCAATCAGCCCCAGCATTTT.

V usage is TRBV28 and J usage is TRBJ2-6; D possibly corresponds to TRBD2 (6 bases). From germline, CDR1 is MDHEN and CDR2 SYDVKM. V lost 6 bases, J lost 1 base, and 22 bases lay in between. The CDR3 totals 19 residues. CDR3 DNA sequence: TGTGCCAGCAGGCCGCGGGGAGGAAGGGTGGTTTCTGGGGCCAACGTCCTGACTTTC. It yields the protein CASRPRGGRVVSGANVLTF.

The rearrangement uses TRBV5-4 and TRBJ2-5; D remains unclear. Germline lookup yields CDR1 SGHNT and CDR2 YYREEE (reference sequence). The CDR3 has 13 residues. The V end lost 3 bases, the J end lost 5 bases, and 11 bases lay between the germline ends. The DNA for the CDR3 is TGTGCCAGCAGCTCCCCGGCCAGGGAGACCCAGTACTTC. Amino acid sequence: CASSSPARETQYF.

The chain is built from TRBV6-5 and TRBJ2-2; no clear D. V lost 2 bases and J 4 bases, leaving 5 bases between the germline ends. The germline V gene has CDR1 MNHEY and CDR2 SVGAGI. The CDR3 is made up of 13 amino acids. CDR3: CASSYTVTGELFF. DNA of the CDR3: TGTGCCAGCAGTTACACTGTCACCGGGGAGCTGTTTTTT.

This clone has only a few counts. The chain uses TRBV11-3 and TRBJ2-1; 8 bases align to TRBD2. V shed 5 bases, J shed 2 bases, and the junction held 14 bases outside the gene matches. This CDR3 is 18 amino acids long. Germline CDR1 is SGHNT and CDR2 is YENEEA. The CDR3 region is CASSPRGGWGGTYNEQFF. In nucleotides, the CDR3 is TGTGCCAGCAGCCCCCGGGGGGGTTGGGGGGGGACCTACAATGAGCAGTTCTTC.

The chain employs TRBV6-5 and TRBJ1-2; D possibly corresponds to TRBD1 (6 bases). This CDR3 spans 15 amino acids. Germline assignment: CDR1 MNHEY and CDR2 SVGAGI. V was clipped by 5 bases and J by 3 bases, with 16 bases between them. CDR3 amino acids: CASSPGTPFDYGYTF. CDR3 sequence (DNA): TGTGCCAGCAGTCCCGGGACACCGTTTGACTATGGCTACACCTTC.

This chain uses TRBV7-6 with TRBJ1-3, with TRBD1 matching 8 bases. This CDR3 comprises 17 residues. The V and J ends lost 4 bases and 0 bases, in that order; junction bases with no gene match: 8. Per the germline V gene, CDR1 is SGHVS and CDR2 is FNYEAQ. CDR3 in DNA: TGTGCCAGCAGCTCAGACAGGGGACGACTCTCTGGAAACACCATATATTTT. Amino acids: CASSSDRGRLSGNTIYF.

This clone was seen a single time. CDR3 DNA: TGTGCCAGCAACTCTGGGACTAGCGACTACGAGCAGTACTTC. It yields the protein CASNSGTSDYEQYF. The gene calls are TRBV27 and TRBJ2-7; TRBD2 agrees at 10 bases. The CDR3 length is 14 residues. J lost 3 bases, V lost 7 bases, and 6 bases had no gene match. Germline values: CDR1 MNHEY, CDR2 SMNVEV (reference sequence).

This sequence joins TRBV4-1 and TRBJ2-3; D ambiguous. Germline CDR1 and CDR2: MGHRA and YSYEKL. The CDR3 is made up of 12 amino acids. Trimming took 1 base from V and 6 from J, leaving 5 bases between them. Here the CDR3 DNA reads TGCGCCAGCAGCCAAGTAGTTGATACGCAGTATTTT. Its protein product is CASSQVVDTQYF.

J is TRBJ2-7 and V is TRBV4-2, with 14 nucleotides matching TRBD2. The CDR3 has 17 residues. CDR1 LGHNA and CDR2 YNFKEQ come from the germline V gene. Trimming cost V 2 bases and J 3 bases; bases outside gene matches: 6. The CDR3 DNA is TGTGCCAGCAGCCAACAAGGACTAGCGGGAGGAATCTACGAGCAGTACTTC. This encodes CASSQQGLAGGIYEQYF.